The next 17 T cell receptor beta chains were all read from a single sample in a study of graft-versus-host responses after intestinal transplantation. No antigens are known for them. TCRdb keeps only in-frame clones here, not all; method: immunoSEQ multiplex PCR. The sample shows tens of thousands of clones, around nine tenths of them seen only once. This sample comprised unstimulated CD8+ T cells sorted from spleen or lymph node cells, obtained before transplant. These receptors were obtained from a human donor who was the organ donor for an intestinal transplant.

The CDR3 protein is CASSKAGGQGIQYF. In DNA form, the CDR3 reads TGTGCCAGCAGCAAAGCGGGGGGGCAGGGCATTCAGTACTTC. The V and J genes are TRBV21-1 and TRBJ2-4; the table gives TRBD2 as D, unverified against the DNA. TRBV21-1 is reported as a pseudogene. This CDR3 has 14 amino acids.

V gene TRBV5-6 combines with J gene TRBJ1-6; 10 bases line up with TRBD1. The V segment lost 5 bases and the J segment 10 bases; nucleotides outside the gene matches: 9. The CDR3 has 15 residues. Per the germline V gene, CDR1 is SGHDT and CDR2 is YYEEEE. As DNA, the CDR3 is TGTGCCAGCAGTTTAACGACAGGGGGCGGATCACCCCTCCACTTT. Residues: CASSLTTGGGSPLHF.

V usage is TRBV6-6 and J usage is TRBJ1-1; D not resolved. The length of the CDR3 is 12 residues. Germline assignment: CDR1 MNHNY and CDR2 SVGAGI (reference sequence). Trimming stripped 6 bases from V and 1 base from J, with 6 bases between. CDR3 coding DNA: TGTGCCAGCAGGTGGGAGAACACTGAAGCTTTCTTT. Translated: CASRWENTEAFF.

This chain links TRBV5-6 with TRBJ2-7; 8 bases line up with TRBD1. CDR1 is SGHDT and CDR2 is YYEEEE in the germline V gene. The V and J ends lost 3 bases and 5 bases, in that order; junction bases with no gene match: 7. This CDR3 contains 14 residues. CDR3: CASSWGHRGDEQYF. The CDR3 coding sequence is TGTGCCAGCAGCTGGGGCCACAGGGGGGACGAGCAGTACTTC. The full variable domain, with the rest looked up from reference TRBV5-6 and TRBJ2-7, is DAGVTQSPTHLIKTRGQQVTLRCSPKSGHDTVSWYQQALGQGPQFIFQYYEEEERQRGNFPDRFSGHQFPNYSSELNVNALLLGDSALYLCASSWGHRGDEQYFGPGTRLTVT.

The chain links TRBV4-1 to TRBJ2-5, with 7 nucleotides matching TRBD1. V lost 1 base and J lost 3; bases outside the gene matches: 8. CDR1 MGHRA and CDR2 YSYEKL come from the germline V gene. The length of the CDR3 is 16 residues. The chain's CDR3 is CASSQVWGQGEETQYF. In DNA, the CDR3 is TGCGCCAGCAGCCAAGTTTGGGGGCAGGGGGAAGAGACCCAGTACTTC.

This chain uses TRBV9 with TRBJ2-7; the D is unclear. Trimming removed 0 bases at V and 2 bases at J, with 12 bases between. CDR1 and CDR2 (germline): SGDLS, YYNGEE. CDR3 length equals 15 residues. The DNA for the CDR3 is TGTGCCAGCAGCGTAGGGGCCCAAGGCCCCTACGAGCAGTACTTC. The encoded protein is CASSVGAQGPYEQYF.

The CDR3 DNA is TGTGCCAGTAGCCCTCGACAGATGTTGCGGAACACTGAAGCTTTCTTT. It specifies CASSPRQMLRNTEAFF. The V gene is TRBV19, the J gene TRBJ1-1; weak D call: TRBD1 (5 bases). V was cut by 6 bases and J by 1 base, with 18 bases left in between. Germline CDR1 reads LNHDA; CDR2 reads SQIVND (reference sequence). The CDR3 has 16 residues.

As concerns this clone: One junction end does not reproduce the germline sequence, and a read error may be involved. This sample includes further DNA sequences coding for the same CDR3. V is TRBV2 and J is TRBJ1-2; D is undetermined. This CDR3 region has 15 residues. From germline, CDR1 is SNHLY and CDR2 FYNNEI. CDR3 protein: CASSDAGVANYGYTF. The CDR3 DNA is TGTGCCAGCAGCGACGCAGGAGTAGCTAACTACGGCTACACCTTC.

The table lists this clone with a few counts. The chain carries TRBV6-4 and TRBJ2-5, with 11 bases aligning to TRBD1. The CDR3 totals 15 residues. Germline trimming cut 5 bases from V and 0 bases from J; bases unmatched to any gene: 2. Germline-derived CDR1 and CDR2 are MRHNA and SNTAGT. The CDR3 is CASSLGQGDQETQYF. The DNA of the CDR3 is TGTGCCAGCAGTTTGGGACAGGGGGACCAAGAGACCCAGTACTTC.

The chain joins TRBV5-1 to TRBJ2-1; D may be TRBD1 or TRBD2 (6 bases each). Germline CDR1 is SGHRS and CDR2 is YFSETQ. Trimming left V 5 bases short and J 8 bases short, with 17 bases between. The CDR3 extends over 14 amino acids. The CDR3 region is CASSALGGADEQFF. DNA for the CDR3: TGCGCCAGCAGTGCGTTGGGGGGCGCCGATGAGCAGTTCTTC.

V is TRBV19 and J is TRBJ2-5, with TRBD1 matching 9 bases. The V gene's germline CDR1 is LNHDA and CDR2 SQIVND (reference sequence). This CDR3 region has 16 residues. Trimming cost V 1 base and J 1 base; bases outside gene matches: 4. This CDR3 reads CASSIGRTGAQETQYF. The DNA of the CDR3 is TGTGCCAGTAGTATAGGACGGACAGGGGCCCAAGAGACCCAGTACTTC. The whole variable domain, remainder taken from reference TRBV19 and TRBJ2-5, is DGGITQSPKYLFRKEGQNVTLSCEQNLNHDAMYWYRQDPGQGLRLIYYSQIVNDFQKGDIAEGYSVSREKKESFPLTVTSAQKNPTAFYLCASSIGRTGAQETQYFGPGTRLLVL.

The chain recombines TRBV11-2 with TRBJ1-4; tentatively, D is TRBD1 (5 bases). The V end lost 5 bases, the J end lost 8 bases, and 21 bases lay between the germline ends. The germline CDR1 and CDR2 sequences are SGHAT and FQNNGV. This CDR3 is 16 amino acids long. The CDR3 sequence is CASSAHGREEGEKLFF. CDR3 coding DNA: TGTGCCAGCAGCGCTCACGGCAGGGAGGAAGGAGAAAAACTGTTTTTT.

The chain is built from TRBV6-6 and TRBJ1-3, with no clear D. Germline assignment: CDR1 MNHNY and CDR2 SVGAGI (reference sequence). The V gene lost 6 bases and the J gene lost 0 bases, with 12 bases spanning the gap. The CDR3 contains 15 residues. CDR3 coding DNA: TGTGCCAGCAGCGCGGACGGAAGCTCTGGAAACACCATATATTTT. It translates to CASSADGSSGNTIYF.

As DNA, the CDR3 is TGTGCCATCAGTGACCTCCGCACAGATACGCAGTATTTT. Translated: CAISDLRTDTQYF. The V gene is TRBV10-3, the J gene TRBJ2-3, with D unclear. This CDR3 spans 13 amino acids. From germline, CDR1 is ENHRY and CDR2 SYGVKD. Trimming took off 3 bases at V and 1 base at J, with 5 bases between the two ends.

V and J are TRBV5-5 and TRBJ1-4; weak D call: TRBD1 (6 bases). V gave up 0 bases and J gave up 6 bases, with 18 bases separating them. Germline values: CDR1 SGHKS, CDR2 YYEKEE (reference sequence). The CDR3 has 17 residues. CDR3 sequence reads: CASSLDHWGGRDEKLFF. As DNA, the CDR3 is TGTGCCAGCAGCTTGGACCATTGGGGGGGGCGCGATGAAAAACTGTTTTTT.

The chain employs TRBV11-2 and TRBJ2-3, with TRBD1 as a possible D gene (6 bases). The CDR3 contains 15 residues. Germline V gene lookup returns CDR1 SGHAT and CDR2 FQNNGV. V was shortened by 3 bases and J by 1 base, with 11 bases between the two germline ends. CDR3 sequence reads: CASSLVAGGTDTQYF. The DNA of the CDR3 is TGTGCCAGCAGCTTGGTCGCAGGGGGCACAGATACGCAGTATTTT.

The genes are TRBV5-5 and TRBJ2-1; 11 nucleotides agree with TRBD2. V lost 7 bases and J lost 0; bases outside the gene matches: 3. Germline CDR1 and CDR2: SGHKS and YYEKEE (reference sequence). This CDR3 spans 15 amino acids. CDR3 sequence (DNA): TGTGCCAGCGGTCTAGCGGGGGGCTCCTACAATGAGCAGTTCTTC. It yields the protein CASGLAGGSYNEQFF.